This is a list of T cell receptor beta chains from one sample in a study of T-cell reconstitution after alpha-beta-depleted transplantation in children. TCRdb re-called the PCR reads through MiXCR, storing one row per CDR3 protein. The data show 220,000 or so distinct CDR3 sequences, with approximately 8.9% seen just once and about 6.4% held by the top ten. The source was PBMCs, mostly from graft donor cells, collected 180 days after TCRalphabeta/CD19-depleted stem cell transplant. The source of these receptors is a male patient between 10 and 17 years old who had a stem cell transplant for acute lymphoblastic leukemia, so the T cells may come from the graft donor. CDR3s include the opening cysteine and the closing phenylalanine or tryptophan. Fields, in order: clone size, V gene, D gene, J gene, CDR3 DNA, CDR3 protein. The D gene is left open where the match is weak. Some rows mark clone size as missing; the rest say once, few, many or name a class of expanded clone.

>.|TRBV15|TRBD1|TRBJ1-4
TGTGCCACCAGCAGGAGGGGGACAGATAATGAAAAACTGTTTTTT
CATSRRGTDNEKLFF
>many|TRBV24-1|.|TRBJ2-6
TGTGCCACCCCCTACAGGACTGGGGCCAACGTCCTGACTTTC
CATPYRTGANVLTF
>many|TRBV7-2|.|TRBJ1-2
TGTGCCAGCAGCGACCGGGACAAGGATGTAGGTCGATATGGCTACACCTTC
CASSDRDKDVGRYGYTF
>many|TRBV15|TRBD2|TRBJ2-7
TGTGCCACCAGCAGACTAGCGGGAGGGCCTCGGGAGCAGTACTTC
CATSRLAGGPREQYF
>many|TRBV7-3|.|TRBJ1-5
TGTGCCAGCAGCTTAACGGGGGGTGGTCAGCCCCAGCATTTT
CASSLTGGGQPQHF
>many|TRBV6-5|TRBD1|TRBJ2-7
TGTGCCAGCAGTTACTCGGCAGGGGGCGTGGGAGAGCAGTACTTC
CASSYSAGGVGEQYF
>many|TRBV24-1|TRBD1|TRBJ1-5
TGTGCCACCAGTGATGCCGGGACAGGACATAGCAATCAGCCCCAGCATTTT
CATSDAGTGHSNQPQHF
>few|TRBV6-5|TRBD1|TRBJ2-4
TGTGCCAGCAGTTACCCGGGACAGGGGGTTTCCAAAAACATTCAGTACTTC
CASSYPGQGVSKNIQYF
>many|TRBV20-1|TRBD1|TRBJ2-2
TGCAGTGCTAGAGGGACAGGGAACACCGGGGAGCTGTTTTTT
CSARGTGNTGELFF
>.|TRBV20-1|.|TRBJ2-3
TGCAGTGCTAGAGATGAGAGCAGGGCTAGCACAGATACGCAGTATTTT
CSARDESRASTDTQYF
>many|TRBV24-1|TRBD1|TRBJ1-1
TGTGCCACCAGTGTGGTCAGGGGGCCTATGAACACTGAAGCTTTCTTT
CATSVVRGPMNTEAFF
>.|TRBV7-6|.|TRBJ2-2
TGTGCCAGCAGCTTCTGGAGAGGGGCGAACACCGGGGAGCTGTTTTTT
CASSFWRGANTGELFF
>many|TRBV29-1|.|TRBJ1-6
TGCAGCGTTGAAGACGGGCTACCACCCCTCCACTTT
CSVEDGLPPLHF
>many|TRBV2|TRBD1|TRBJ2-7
TGTGCCAGCAGGGGGACAGGGGAAGGCTACGAGCAGTACTTC
CASRGTGEGYEQYF
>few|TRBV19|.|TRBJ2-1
TGTGCCAGTAGTACCGAGCGGAGCTCCTACAATGAGCAGTTCTTC
CASSTERSSYNEQFF
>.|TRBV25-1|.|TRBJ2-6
TGTGCCAGCAGCCCCGGGCAGCCACCCTCTGGGGCCAACGTCCTGACTTTC
CASSPGQPPSGANVLTF
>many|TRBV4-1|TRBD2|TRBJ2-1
TGCGCCAGCAGCCTCCTTACACAGGGAACTAGCGGGGGAATTTACAATGAGCAGTTCTTC
CASSLLTQGTSGGIYNEQFF
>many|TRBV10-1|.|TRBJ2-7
TGCGCCAGCAGTGAGTCGACCAGGGCCCCCTACGAGCAGTACTTC
CASSESTRAPYEQYF
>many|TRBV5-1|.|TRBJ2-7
TGCGCCAGCAGCTTGATGAGGACACGATTAGTAGACCACGAGCAGTACTTC
CASSLMRTRLVDHEQYF
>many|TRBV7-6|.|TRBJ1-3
TGTGCCAGCAGCTTAGAGTTGGGGCCCGGAAACACCATATATTTT
CASSLELGPGNTIYF
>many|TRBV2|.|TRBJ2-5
TGTGCCAGCAAGGGGGGCCAAGAGACCCAGTACTTC
CASKGGQETQYF
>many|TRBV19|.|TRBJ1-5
TGTGCCAGTAGTTGGGTCGGGGGCAGGCAGCCCCAGCATTTT
CASSWVGGRQPQHF
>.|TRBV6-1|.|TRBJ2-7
TGTGCCAGCATCAGACCGGCGGGACGGTCCTACGAGCAGTACTTC
CASIRPAGRSYEQYF
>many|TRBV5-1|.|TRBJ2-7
TGCGCCAGCAAAGGAGGGAATGAGGCCTACGAGCAGTACTTC
CASKGGNEAYEQYF
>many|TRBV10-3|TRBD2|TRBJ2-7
TGTGCCATCACGTCTAGCGGCAGCTCCTACGAGCAGTACTTC
CAITSSGSSYEQYF
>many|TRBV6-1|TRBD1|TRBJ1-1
TGTGCCAGCAGTCCCCTGGGACAGATGAACACTGAAGCTTTCTTT
CASSPLGQMNTEAFF
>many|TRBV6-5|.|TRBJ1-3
TGTGCCAGCAGTTACAGGGGTACCGGAAACACCATATATTTT
CASSYRGTGNTIYF
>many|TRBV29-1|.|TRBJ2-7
TGCAGCGTTGCCGAGAACACAGGTTACGAGCAGTACTTC
CSVAENTGYEQYF
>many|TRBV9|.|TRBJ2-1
TGTGCCAGCAGCGAGGGCACGAACAGGCTTTACAATGAGCAGTTCTTC
CASSEGTNRLYNEQFF
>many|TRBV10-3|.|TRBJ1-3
TGTGCCATCCCCATGGGGGTAAACACCATATATTTT
CAIPMGVNTIYF
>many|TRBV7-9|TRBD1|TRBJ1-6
TGTGCCAGCAGCGCGGGACAGTCAAGCTCCTATAATTCACCCCTCCACTTT
CASSAGQSSSYNSPLHF